Listed below are T cell receptor beta chains from one sample, sequenced in a study of identical twins. TCRdb analysed the 5' RACE reads with MiXCR anew, one entry per CDR3 protein. The sample shows nearly 650,000 distinct CDR3 sequences, less than 9% of them seen only once. The same sample was also studied in work on yellow fever vaccine responses in identical twins.

The sample taken for sequencing was PBMCs. The source is a woman aged 18-29 years in good health. Both conserved end residues are part of each CDR3. Each record gives: CDR3 protein, CDR3 DNA, D gene, V gene, J gene, clone size. D genes are given only for firm matches. Clone size appears in some rows only: once, few, many, or a class for an expanded clone.

CDR3: CASSLFAGGGEAFF
DNA: TGTGCCAGCAGTTTATTCGCAGGGGGCGGGGAAGCTTTCTTT
D: TRBD1
V: TRBV27
J: TRBJ1-1
size: few

CDR3: CASSLRGDEAFF
DNA: TGTGCCAGCAGTTTAAGGGGGGATGAAGCTTTCTTT
D: .
V: TRBV12-3/TRBV12-4
J: TRBJ1-1
size: many

CDR3: CASRDRGHETQYF
DNA: TGTGCCAGCAGGGACAGGGGGCACGAGACCCAGTACTTC
D: TRBD1
V: TRBV7-2
J: TRBJ2-5
size: .

CDR3: CASSQSGTAIGELFF
DNA: TGCGCCAGCAGCCAATCCGGGACAGCGATCGGGGAGCTGTTTTTT
D: TRBD1
V: TRBV4-1
J: TRBJ2-2
size: few

CDR3: CASSFRDSNYNEQFF
DNA: TGTGCCAGCAGCTTCCGGGACTCGAATTACAATGAGCAGTTCTTC
D: .
V: TRBV5-6
J: TRBJ2-1
size: .

CDR3: CASSQVEYGEQFF
DNA: TGTGCCAGCAGCCAAGTTGAATATGGTGAGCAGTTCTTC
D: .
V: TRBV3-1
J: TRBJ2-1
size: few

CDR3: CASSYGASGRSTDTQYF
DNA: TGTGCCAGCAGTTACGGGGCTAGCGGGAGGAGCACAGATACGCAGTATTTT
D: TRBD2
V: TRBV6-5
J: TRBJ2-3
size: .

CDR3: CASSLGFQVTDTQYF
DNA: TGCGCCAGCAGCTTGGGCTTCCAGGTCACAGATACGCAGTATTTT
D: .
V: TRBV5-1
J: TRBJ2-3
size: many

CDR3: CASSDQGGPRTDTQYF
DNA: TGCGCCAGCAGCGACCAGGGTGGACCCCGCACAGATACGCAGTATTTT
D: .
V: TRBV5-1
J: TRBJ2-3
size: many

CDR3: CSARRDTSTGELFF
DNA: TGCAGTGCCCGCCGCGACACCTCCACCGGGGAGCTGTTTTTT
D: .
V: TRBV20-1
J: TRBJ2-2
size: few

CDR3: CASSLIGGNEQFF
DNA: TGTGCCAGCAGTTTAATAGGGGGCAATGAGCAGTTCTTC
D: .
V: TRBV27
J: TRBJ2-1
size: few

CDR3: CSVEVLGAANEKLFF
DNA: TGCAGCGTTGAAGTTTTGGGGGCTGCTAATGAAAAACTGTTTTTT
D: .
V: TRBV29-1
J: TRBJ1-4
size: many

CDR3: CSAREVVAGRDTGELFF
DNA: TGCAGTGCTAGAGAGGTTGTAGCGGGGAGGGACACCGGGGAGCTGTTTTTT
D: TRBD2
V: TRBV20-1
J: TRBJ2-2
size: .

CDR3: CASSSYGTGQEQYF
DNA: TGTGCCAGCAGCTCCTACGGGACAGGGCAAGAGCAGTACTTC
D: TRBD1
V: TRBV11-2
J: TRBJ2-7
size: .

CDR3: CASSPPSQGETQYF
DNA: TGTGCCAGCTCACCACCGTCCCAGGGGGAGACCCAGTACTTC
D: .
V: TRBV18
J: TRBJ2-5
size: few

CDR3: CASSLVNGEDGYTF
DNA: TGTGCCAGCAGTTTAGTTAATGGGGAGGATGGCTACACCTTC
D: .
V: TRBV12-3/TRBV12-4
J: TRBJ1-2
size: .

CDR3: CASSYPGASSPLHF
DNA: TGCGCCAGCAGCTATCCGGGTGCGAGTTCACCCCTCCACTTT
D: .
V: TRBV5-1
J: TRBJ1-6
size: few

CDR3: CSARDPGTASEQYF
DNA: TGCAGTGCTAGAGATCCCGGGACGGCTAGCGAGCAGTACTTC
D: .
V: TRBV20-1
J: TRBJ2-7
size: many

CDR3: CASSGGYTNEKLFF
DNA: TGCGCCAGCAGCGGGGGTTACACTAATGAAAAACTGTTTTTT
D: .
V: TRBV5-1
J: TRBJ1-4
size: few

CDR3: CATSDLSSGNTEAFF
DNA: TGTGCCACCAGTGATTTAAGCTCTGGTAACACTGAAGCTTTCTTT
D: .
V: TRBV24-1
J: TRBJ1-1
size: few

CDR3: CASSPLMGVGPQHF
DNA: TGTGCCAGCAGCCCGTTGATGGGGGTAGGGCCCCAGCATTTT
D: .
V: TRBV12-3/TRBV12-4
J: TRBJ1-5
size: few

CDR3: CASSSISGTTNTEAFF
DNA: TGTGCCAGCAGCTCAATTTCAGGGACCACGAACACTGAAGCTTTCTTT
D: .
V: TRBV11-2
J: TRBJ1-1
size: many

CDR3: CASTGHNTEAFF
DNA: TGTGCCAGCACGGGACACAACACTGAAGCTTTCTTT
D: .
V: TRBV12-3/TRBV12-4
J: TRBJ1-1
size: .

CDR3: CATSRSAGSYNEQFF
DNA: TGTGCCACCAGCAGATCGGCGGGTTCCTACAATGAGCAGTTCTTC
D: .
V: TRBV15
J: TRBJ2-1
size: few

CDR3: CASSSGRIQSSGNTIYF
DNA: TGTGCCAGCAGTTCAGGACGGATCCAAAGTTCTGGAAACACCATATATTTT
D: .
V: TRBV28
J: TRBJ1-3
size: many

CDR3: CASSGTHSPLHF
DNA: TGTGCCAGCAGTGGGACTCATTCACCCCTCCACTTT
D: .
V: TRBV2
J: TRBJ1-6
size: few

CDR3: CASSLALGINEQFF
DNA: TGCGCCAGCAGCTTGGCCTTGGGTATCAATGAGCAGTTCTTC
D: .
V: TRBV5-1
J: TRBJ2-1
size: many

CDR3: CASSASLGHSRDYGYTF
DNA: TGTGCCAGCAGCGCCTCACTCGGACACTCACGAGACTATGGCTACACCTTC
D: .
V: TRBV9
J: TRBJ1-2
size: .

CDR3: CASSVDSSGELFF
DNA: TGTGCCAGCAGCGTAGATAGTTCCGGGGAGCTGTTTTTT
D: .
V: TRBV9
J: TRBJ2-2
size: .

CDR3: CASSQARGRETQYF
DNA: TGTGCCAGCAGCCAAGCACGGGGCCGGGAGACCCAGTACTTC
D: .
V: TRBV3-1
J: TRBJ2-5
size: many

CDR3: CASSSRTPTGLANTGELFF
DNA: TGTGCCAGCAGTTCCCGTACCCCTACAGGGCTAGCGAACACCGGGGAGCTGTTTTTT
D: .
V: TRBV12-3/TRBV12-4
J: TRBJ2-2
size: few

CDR3: CASSPTDNSYNEQFF
DNA: TGTGCCAGCAGCCCGACGGACAACTCCTACAATGAGCAGTTCTTC
D: .
V: TRBV13
J: TRBJ2-1
size: few

CDR3: CASTPYEEQFF
DNA: TGTGCCAGCACCCCCTATGAGGAGCAGTTCTTC
D: .
V: TRBV5-5
J: TRBJ2-1
size: few

CDR3: CASSPAGQRYYEQYF
DNA: TGTGCCAGCAGCCCGGCCGGACAGAGATACTACGAGCAGTACTTC
D: .
V: TRBV7-2
J: TRBJ2-7
size: few

CDR3: CASSSRPGTGFTEAFF
DNA: TGCGCCAGCAGCTCACGGCCCGGGACAGGGTTTACTGAAGCTTTCTTT
D: TRBD1
V: TRBV5-1
J: TRBJ1-1
size: many

CDR3: CASSFGTGGLGETQYF
DNA: TGTGCCAGCAGTTTCGGGACAGGGGGCTTGGGAGAGACCCAGTACTTC
D: TRBD1
V: TRBV12-3/TRBV12-4
J: TRBJ2-5
size: many

CDR3: CSVVTLYNEQFF
DNA: TGCAGCGTAGTGACGCTATACAATGAGCAGTTCTTC
D: .
V: TRBV29-1
J: TRBJ2-1
size: few

CDR3: CASSVTSGMYEQYF
DNA: TGCGCCAGCAGTGTAACTAGCGGGATGTACGAGCAGTACTTC
D: TRBD2
V: TRBV10-2
J: TRBJ2-7
size: few

CDR3: CSAQEGWANYGYTF
DNA: TGCAGCGCCCAAGAAGGGTGGGCTAACTATGGCTACACCTTC
D: .
V: TRBV29-1
J: TRBJ1-2
size: .

CDR3: CASSEGWGNTEAFF
DNA: TGTGCCAGCAGTGAAGGGTGGGGGAACACTGAAGCTTTCTTT
D: .
V: TRBV6-1
J: TRBJ1-1
size: many

CDR3: CATSRPSREKGNTGELFF
DNA: TGTGCCACCAGCAGACCCTCTAGGGAAAAAGGAAACACCGGGGAGCTGTTTTTT
D: .
V: TRBV15
J: TRBJ2-2
size: few

CDR3: CASSPGEGGGYGYTF
DNA: TGTGCCAGCAGTCCGGGAGAAGGGGGCGGCTATGGCTACACCTTC
D: TRBD1
V: TRBV12-3/TRBV12-4
J: TRBJ1-2
size: many

CDR3: CASSRTEANYGYTF
DNA: TGTGCCAGCAGCCGGACCGAAGCTAACTATGGCTACACCTTC
D: .
V: TRBV9
J: TRBJ1-2
size: .

CDR3: CSAGRRDRGTEAFF
DNA: TGCAGTGCTGGCCGCCGGGACAGGGGCACTGAAGCTTTCTTT
D: TRBD1
V: TRBV20-1
J: TRBJ1-1
size: .

CDR3: CASSLAVSGSVGTDTQYF
DNA: TGTGCCAGCAGCTTGGCCGTGTCAGGGAGCGTTGGCACAGATACGCAGTATTTT
D: .
V: TRBV5-8
J: TRBJ2-3
size: many

CDR3: CATSDPSAGNTGELFF
DNA: TGTGCCACCAGTGACCCCAGTGCAGGGAACACCGGGGAGCTGTTTTTT
D: .
V: TRBV24-1
J: TRBJ2-2
size: .

CDR3: CASSLLRDRYNEQFF
DNA: TGCGCCAGCAGCTTGTTGCGGGACCGGTACAATGAGCAGTTCTTC
D: .
V: TRBV5-1
J: TRBJ2-1
size: .

CDR3: CASSDTGTEVSGELFF
DNA: TGTGCCAGCAGTGATACCGGGACAGAGGTTTCCGGGGAGCTGTTTTTT
D: TRBD1
V: TRBV2
J: TRBJ2-2
size: .

CDR3: CATSDPTSGRANEQFF
DNA: TGTGCCACCAGTGATCCGACTAGCGGGAGGGCCAATGAGCAGTTCTTC
D: TRBD2
V: TRBV24-1
J: TRBJ2-1
size: .

CDR3: CASAGGQETQYF
DNA: TGTGCCAGTGCAGGTGGCCAAGAGACCCAGTACTTC
D: .
V: TRBV12-3/TRBV12-4
J: TRBJ2-5
size: few

CDR3: CASTRRDSLFSTDTQYF
DNA: TGCGCCAGCACCCGCCGGGACTCCCTTTTTAGCACAGATACGCAGTATTTT
D: .
V: TRBV4-1
J: TRBJ2-3
size: many

CDR3: CSARGERLSQPQHF
DNA: TGCAGTGCTAGAGGGGAGAGGTTGTCTCAGCCCCAGCATTTT
D: .
V: TRBV20-1
J: TRBJ1-5
size: few

CDR3: CASSLDSATDTQYF
DNA: TGTGCCAGCAGCTTAGACAGCGCCACAGATACGCAGTATTTT
D: .
V: TRBV7-2
J: TRBJ2-3
size: .

CDR3: CASNHGPGDNEQFF
DNA: TGTGCCAGCAACCACGGACCGGGGGACAATGAGCAGTTCTTC
D: .
V: TRBV2
J: TRBJ2-1
size: .

CDR3: CAISESIVSNEKLFF
DNA: TGTGCCATCAGTGAGTCGATTGTTTCTAATGAAAAACTGTTTTTT
D: .
V: TRBV10-3
J: TRBJ1-4
size: .

CDR3: CAIRPGLDLDTQYF
DNA: TGTGCCATCAGACCGGGACTAGATTTAGATACGCAGTATTTT
D: TRBD2
V: TRBV10-3
J: TRBJ2-3
size: .

CDR3: CASGLDRDPLSGANVLTF
DNA: TGTGCTAGTGGTTTGGACAGGGACCCCCTCTCTGGGGCCAACGTCCTGACTTTC
D: .
V: TRBV12-5
J: TRBJ2-6
size: .

CDR3: CATSRGLGTGTQVVAFF
DNA: TGTGCCACCAGCAGAGGTTTAGGGACAGGGACCCAGGTGGTAGCTTTCTTT
D: TRBD1
V: TRBV15
J: TRBJ1-1
size: few